This is a list of T cell receptor beta chains from one sample in a study of shared clonotypes between healthy human individuals. TCRdb keeps only in-frame clones here, not all; method: immunoSEQ multiplex PCR. The sample records over 300,000 clones, roughly 91% being singletons. Sequences were obtained from memory CD8+ T cells sorted from blood. These receptors all come from a man younger than 35 in good health. The CDR3 runs from the conserved cysteine through the conserved F or W. A D gene is named only where the DNA matches it firmly. Some rows mark clone size as missing; the rest say once, few, many or name a class of expanded clone.

clone_size	v_call	d_call	j_call	cdr3_nt	cdr3_aa
.	TRBV4-1	TRBD1	TRBJ2-7	TGCGCCAGCAGCCACCCCGGGACAGGGGGTGTTTCCTACGAGCAGTACTTC	CASSHPGTGGVSYEQYF
.	TRBV4-1	.	TRBJ2-7	TGCGCCAGCAGCCAAGATAACAGCCATGCCTACGAGCAGTACTTC	CASSQDNSHAYEQYF
.	TRBV4-1	.	TRBJ2-3	TGCGCCAGCAGCCCCCAGGGTGGGACAGATACGCAGTATTTT	CASSPQGGTDTQYF
.	TRBV28	.	TRBJ1-4	TGTGCCAGCAGTCCCCGACGTAATGAAAAACTGTTTTTT	CASSPRRNEKLFF
once	TRBV7-8	.	TRBJ2-5	TGTGCCAGCAGCTTACCCGCATATAATCAAGAGACCCAGTACTTC	CASSLPAYNQETQYF
.	TRBV4-1	.	TRBJ2-7	TGCGCCAGCAGCCAAACGTTCTCCTACGAGCAGTACTTC	CASSQTFSYEQYF
.	TRBV6-1	TRBD1	TRBJ2-7	TGTGCCAGCAGTGTAGGAGGACAGGTCTACGAGCAGTACTTC	CASSVGGQVYEQYF
.	TRBV7-9	.	TRBJ2-7	TGTGCCAGCAGCTTGCGAATTGGGAGGGGGGAAAGCGAGCAGTACTTC	CASSLRIGRGESEQYF
.	TRBV4-3	.	TRBJ2-5	TGCGCCAGCAGCCAAGATTTCCCCGGCGCCTATCAAGAGACCCAGTACTTC	CASSQDFPGAYQETQYF
.	TRBV19	.	TRBJ2-7	TGTGCCAGTAGTACTACAGGACCCCTAGGGGACGAGCAGTACTTC	CASSTTGPLGDEQYF
few	TRBV7-9	.	TRBJ1-2	TGTGCCAGCAGCTCAGGGACCTATGGCTACACCTTC	CASSSGTYGYTF
.	TRBV5-1	.	TRBJ2-3	TGCGCCAGCAGACCCGGATCTGGTACGCAGTATTTT	CASRPGSGTQYF
.	TRBV6-1	.	TRBJ2-2	TGTGCCAGCAGTGAGTGGGATTCAGGGAACACCGGGGAGCTGTTTTTT	CASSEWDSGNTGELFF
.	TRBV4-1	.	TRBJ2-7	TGCGCCAGCAGCCAAGTGGGCTCTCCTTCCTACGAGCAGTACTTC	CASSQVGSPSYEQYF
.	TRBV2	TRBD1	TRBJ2-1	TGTGCCAGCAGTGGGGACAGGGGGCCCAATGAGCAGTTCTTC	CASSGDRGPNEQFF
once	TRBV10-2	.	TRBJ2-2	TGCGCCAGCAGTGAGTCTGGGACCGGGGAGCTGTTTTTT	CASSESGTGELFF
.	TRBV7-6	.	TRBJ2-5	TGTGCCAGCAGCTCATCCCCCCAGGGGCAAGAGACCCAGTACTTC	CASSSSPQGQETQYF
once	TRBV7-9	.	TRBJ1-4	TGTGCCAGCAGCTTAGTCGGCAGTGAGAATGAAAAACTGTTTTTT	CASSLVGSENEKLFF
.	TRBV4-3	.	TRBJ2-7	TGCGCCAGCAGCCAAGATCGAGTACCGTCCGGCGAGCAGTACTTC	CASSQDRVPSGEQYF
many	TRBV27	.	TRBJ2-2	TGTGCCAGCAGTTCGGTAGGGGGATGGAACACCGGGGAGCTGTTTTTT	CASSSVGGWNTGELFF
.	TRBV18	.	TRBJ2-3	TGTGCCAGCTCCCTAGGAGGGTACACAGATACGCAGTATTTT	CASSLGGYTDTQYF
.	TRBV5-6	.	TRBJ1-5	TGTGCCAGCAGCTTAGGTACAGGTTATAGCAATCAGCCCCAGCATTTT	CASSLGTGYSNQPQHF
.	TRBV7-9	TRBD1	TRBJ2-5	TGTGCCAGCAGCCCGACAGGGGTTTTTGAGACCCAGTACTTC	CASSPTGVFETQYF
.	TRBV2	TRBD1	TRBJ2-2	TGTGCCAGCACGGGACAGGGGAACACCGGGGAGCTGTTTTTT	CASTGQGNTGELFF
.	TRBV7-7	.	TRBJ2-7	TGTGCTAGCAGCCCATTACTTGCCGGAGGGGAGCAGTACTTC	CASSPLLAGGEQYF
.	TRBV13	.	TRBJ1-1	TGTGCCAGCAGCCCGACAGTTGGGGGGACTGAAGCTTTCTTT	CASSPTVGGTEAFF
.	TRBV6-5	TRBD1	TRBJ2-5	TGTGCCAGCAGTTTGGGACAGGGAAATTTTGAGACCCAGTACTTC	CASSLGQGNFETQYF
.	TRBV27	.	TRBJ1-2	TGTGCCAGCAGTTTAGACGGCTATGGCTACACCTTC	CASSLDGYGYTF
.	TRBV6-1	.	TRBJ1-1	TGTGCCAGCAGTGAACCCCTGTCGGGCAGTATCACTGAAGCTTTCTTT	CASSEPLSGSITEAFF
.	TRBV28	TRBD2	TRBJ2-1	TGTGCCAGCAGTTTAGTCGGGGGGGACAATGAGCAGTTCTTC	CASSLVGGDNEQFF
.	TRBV7-6	.	TRBJ2-6	TGTGCCAGCAGCCTTCTGGAGGGTTCCTTAATATCTGGGGCCAACGTCCTGACTTTC	CASSLLEGSLISGANVLTF
.	TRBV7-8	.	TRBJ1-6	TGTGCCAGCAGCCGGGCGCGGCAGAGATATAATTCACCCCTCCACTTT	CASSRARQRYNSPLHF
.	TRBV9	.	TRBJ1-1	TGTGCCAGCAGCCCCCCCCGTGGGGGGGACACTGAAGCTTTCTTT	CASSPPRGGDTEAFF
.	TRBV7-9	TRBD2	TRBJ2-1	TGTGCCAGCAGCTTAGTAGCGGGAGCCTACAATGAGCAGTTCTTC	CASSLVAGAYNEQFF
.	TRBV2	.	TRBJ1-3	TGTGCCAGCAGTGAAGGACGGACTGGAAACACCATATATTTT	CASSEGRTGNTIYF
once	TRBV7-8	.	TRBJ2-7	TGTGCCAGCAGCTTAGTTCTTAGCGGCGGCATATACGAGCAGTACTTC	CASSLVLSGGIYEQYF
.	TRBV27	TRBD2	TRBJ2-7	TGTGCCAGCAGGGGACTAGCGGGGGGAGCATCCGAGCAGTACTTC	CASRGLAGGASEQYF
.	TRBV25-1	.	TRBJ2-3	TGTGCCAGCAGCGAAAACACAGATACGCAGTATTTT	CASSENTDTQYF
.	TRBV4-3	.	TRBJ2-7	TGCGCCAGCAGCCAAGATGCGTACAAGAACTACGAGCAGTACTTC	CASSQDAYKNYEQYF
.	TRBV25-1	TRBD1	TRBJ2-2	TGTGCCAGCCACGGGACAGGGTTCGGGGAGCTGTTTTTT	CASHGTGFGELFF
few	TRBV13	.	TRBJ1-1	TGTGCCAGCAGCCCCACTGCTTCCATGAACACTGAAGCTTTCTTT	CASSPTASMNTEAFF
.	TRBV19	TRBD2	TRBJ2-1	TGTGCCAGTAGTATCGAGACTAGCGGATACAATGAGCAGTTCTTC	CASSIETSGYNEQFF